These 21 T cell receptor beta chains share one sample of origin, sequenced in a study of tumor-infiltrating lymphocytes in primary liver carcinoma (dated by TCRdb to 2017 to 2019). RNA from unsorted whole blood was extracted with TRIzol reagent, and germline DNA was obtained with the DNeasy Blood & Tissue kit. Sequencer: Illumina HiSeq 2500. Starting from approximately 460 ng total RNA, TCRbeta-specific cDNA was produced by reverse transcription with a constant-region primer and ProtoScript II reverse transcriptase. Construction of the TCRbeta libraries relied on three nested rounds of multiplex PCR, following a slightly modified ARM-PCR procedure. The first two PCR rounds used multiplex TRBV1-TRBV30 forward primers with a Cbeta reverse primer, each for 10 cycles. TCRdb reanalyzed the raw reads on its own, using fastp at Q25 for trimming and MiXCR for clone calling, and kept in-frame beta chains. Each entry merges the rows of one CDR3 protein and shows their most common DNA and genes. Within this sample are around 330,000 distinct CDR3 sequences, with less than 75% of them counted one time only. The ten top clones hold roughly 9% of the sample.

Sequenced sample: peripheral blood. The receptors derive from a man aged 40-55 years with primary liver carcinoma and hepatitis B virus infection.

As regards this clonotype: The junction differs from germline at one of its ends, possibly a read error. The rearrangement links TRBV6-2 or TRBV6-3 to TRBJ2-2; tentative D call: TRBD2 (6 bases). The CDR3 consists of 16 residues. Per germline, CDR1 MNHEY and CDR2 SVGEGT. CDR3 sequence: CASSPAGGRDTRELFF. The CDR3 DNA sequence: TGTGCCAGCAGTCCAGCCGGGGGACGCGACACCAGGGAGCTGTTTTTT.

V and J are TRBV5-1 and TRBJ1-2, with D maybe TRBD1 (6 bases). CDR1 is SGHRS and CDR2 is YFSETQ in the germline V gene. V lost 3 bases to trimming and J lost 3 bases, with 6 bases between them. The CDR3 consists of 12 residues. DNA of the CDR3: TGCGCCAGCAGCTCAGGGGACTATGGCTACACCTTC. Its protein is CASSSGDYGYTF.

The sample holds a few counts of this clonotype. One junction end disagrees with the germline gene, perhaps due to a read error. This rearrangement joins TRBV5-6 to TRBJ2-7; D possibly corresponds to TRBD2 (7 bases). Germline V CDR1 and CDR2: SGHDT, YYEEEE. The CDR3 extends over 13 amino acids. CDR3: CASSLAGGQDKGF. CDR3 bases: TGTGCCAGCAGCTTGGCCGGGGGGCAGGACAAGGGCTTC. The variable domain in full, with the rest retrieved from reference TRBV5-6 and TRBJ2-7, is DAGVTQSPTHLIKTRGQQVTLRCSPKSGHDTVSWYQQALGQGPQFIFQYYEEEERQRGNFPDRFSGHQFPNYSSELNVNALLLGDSALYLCASSLAGGQDKGFGPGTRLTVT.

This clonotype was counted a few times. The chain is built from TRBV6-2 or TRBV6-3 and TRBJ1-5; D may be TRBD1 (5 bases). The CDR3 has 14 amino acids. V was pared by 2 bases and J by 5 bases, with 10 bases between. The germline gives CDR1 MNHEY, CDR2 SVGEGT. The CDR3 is CASSYAGLHQPQHF. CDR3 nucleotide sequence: TGTGCCAGCAGTTACGCAGGGCTTCATCAGCCCCAGCATTTT.

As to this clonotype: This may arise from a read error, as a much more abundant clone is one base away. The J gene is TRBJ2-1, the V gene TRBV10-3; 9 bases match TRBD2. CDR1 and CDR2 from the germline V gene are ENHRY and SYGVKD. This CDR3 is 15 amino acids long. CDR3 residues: CAIRPLSGSRNERFF. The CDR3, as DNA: TGTGCCATCAGACCCCTTAGCGGGAGTAGGAATGAGCGGTTCTTC.

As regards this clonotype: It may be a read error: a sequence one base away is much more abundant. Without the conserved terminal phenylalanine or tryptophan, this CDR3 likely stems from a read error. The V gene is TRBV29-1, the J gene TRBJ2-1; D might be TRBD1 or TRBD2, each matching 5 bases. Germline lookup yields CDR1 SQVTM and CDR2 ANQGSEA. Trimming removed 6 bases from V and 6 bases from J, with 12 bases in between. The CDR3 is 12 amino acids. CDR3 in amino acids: CSVGTTPNEQFL. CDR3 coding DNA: TGCAGCGTGGGGACCACCCCCAATGAGCAGTTCCTC.

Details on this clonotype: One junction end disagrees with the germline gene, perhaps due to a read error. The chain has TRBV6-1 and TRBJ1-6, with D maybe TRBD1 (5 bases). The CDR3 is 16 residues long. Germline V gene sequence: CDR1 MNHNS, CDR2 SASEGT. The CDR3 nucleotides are TGTGCCAGCACCTCGACAGATAGCTCCCATAATTCACCCCTCCACTTT. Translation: CASTSTDSSHNSPLHF.

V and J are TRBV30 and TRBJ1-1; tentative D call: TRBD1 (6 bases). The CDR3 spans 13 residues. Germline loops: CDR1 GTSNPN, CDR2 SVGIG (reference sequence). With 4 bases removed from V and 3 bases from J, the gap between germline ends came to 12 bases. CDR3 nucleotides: TGTGCCTGGAAGCTGCCAGGGGACACTGAAGCTTTCTTT. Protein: CAWKLPGDTEAFF.

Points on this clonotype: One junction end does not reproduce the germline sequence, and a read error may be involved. CDR3 region: CASSSTTWTGMPDTQYF. DNA for the CDR3: TGCGCCAGCAGCTCCACGACCTGGACAGGGATGCCAGATACGCAGTATTTT. V is TRBV11-2 and J is TRBJ2-3; 8 nucleotides match TRBD1. The CDR3 is 17 residues long. CDR1 and CDR2 from the germline V gene are SGHAT and FQNNGV.

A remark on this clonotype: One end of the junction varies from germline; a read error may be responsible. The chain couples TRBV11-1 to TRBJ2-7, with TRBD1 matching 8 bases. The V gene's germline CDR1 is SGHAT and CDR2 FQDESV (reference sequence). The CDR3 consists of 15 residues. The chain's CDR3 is CASSLGQGIIGEQYF. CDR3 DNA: TGTGCCAGCAGCCTTGGACAGGGAATAATTGGCGAGCAGTACTTT.

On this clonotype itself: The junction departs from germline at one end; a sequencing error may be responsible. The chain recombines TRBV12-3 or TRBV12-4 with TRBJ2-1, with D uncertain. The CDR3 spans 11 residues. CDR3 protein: CVSSSGPEQLF. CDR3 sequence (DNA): TGTGTCAGCAGTTCGGGTCCCGAGCAGCTCTTC.

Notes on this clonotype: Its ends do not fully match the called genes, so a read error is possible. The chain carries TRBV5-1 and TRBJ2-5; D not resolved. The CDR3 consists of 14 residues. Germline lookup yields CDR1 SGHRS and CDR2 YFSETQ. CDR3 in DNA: TGCGTCAGCAGCTTCAGTGGGTTCCAAGAGACCCAGTACTTC. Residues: CVSSFSGFQETQYF. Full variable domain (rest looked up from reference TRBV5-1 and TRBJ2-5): KAGVTQTPRYLIKTRGQQVTLSCSPISGHRSVSWYQQTPGQGLQFLFEYFSETQRNKGNFPGRFSGRQFSNSRSEMNVSTLELGDSALYLCVSSFSGFQETQYFGPGTRLLVL.

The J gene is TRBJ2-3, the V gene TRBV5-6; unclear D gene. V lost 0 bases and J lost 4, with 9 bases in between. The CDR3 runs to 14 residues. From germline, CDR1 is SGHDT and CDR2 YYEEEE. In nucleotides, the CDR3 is TGTGCCAGCAGCTTGGCCGCTAGGCCAGATACGCAGTATTTT. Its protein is CASSLAARPDTQYF.

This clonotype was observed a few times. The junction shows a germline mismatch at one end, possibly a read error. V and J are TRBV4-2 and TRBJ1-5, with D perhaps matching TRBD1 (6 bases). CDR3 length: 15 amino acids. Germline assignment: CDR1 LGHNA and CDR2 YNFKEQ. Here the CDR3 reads CGSSQEQGSDQPQHF. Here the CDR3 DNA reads TGTGGCAGCAGCCAAGAACAGGGAAGCGATCAGCCCCAGCATTTT.

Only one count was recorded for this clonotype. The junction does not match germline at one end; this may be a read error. The CDR3 sequence is CASRKEGSQSQQF. CDR3 coding DNA: TGTGCCAGCCGCAAAGAGGGGAGTCAGTCCCAGCAGTTT. V gene TRBV6-1 combines with J gene TRBJ1-5, with a weak D call TRBD1 (5 bases). Germline V gene data show CDR1 as MNHNS and CDR2 as SASEGT. The CDR3 length is 13 residues.

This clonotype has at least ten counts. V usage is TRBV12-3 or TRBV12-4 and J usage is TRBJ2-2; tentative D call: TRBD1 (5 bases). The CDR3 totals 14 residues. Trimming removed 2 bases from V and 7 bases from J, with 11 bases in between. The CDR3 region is CASSLKGSGGELFF. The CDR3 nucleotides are TGTGCCAGCAGTTTAAAGGGGTCAGGCGGGGAGCTGTTTTTT.

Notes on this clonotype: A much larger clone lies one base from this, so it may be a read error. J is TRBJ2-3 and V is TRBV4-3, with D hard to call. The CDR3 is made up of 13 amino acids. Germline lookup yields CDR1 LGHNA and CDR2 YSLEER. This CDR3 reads CANSQEARNTQYF. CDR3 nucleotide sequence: TGCGCCAACAGCCAAGAGGCGCGTAATACGCAGTATTTT.

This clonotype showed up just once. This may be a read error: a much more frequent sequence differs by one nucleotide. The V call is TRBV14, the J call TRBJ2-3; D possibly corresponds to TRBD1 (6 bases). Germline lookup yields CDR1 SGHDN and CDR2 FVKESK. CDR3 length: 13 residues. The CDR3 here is CASNQEQGSAQYF. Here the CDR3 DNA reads TGTGCCAGCAACCAAGAACAGGGTAGTGCGCAGTATTTT. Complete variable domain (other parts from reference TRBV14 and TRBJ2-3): EAGVTQFPSHSVIEKGQTVTLRCDPISGHDNLYWYRRVMGKEIKFLLHFVKESKQDESGMPNNRFLAERTGGTYSTLKVQPAELEDSGVYFCASNQEQGSAQYFGPGTRLTVL.

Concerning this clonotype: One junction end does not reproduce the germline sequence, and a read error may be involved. CDR3 sequence reads: CASTRDRLSGHTF. Written as DNA, the CDR3 is TGTGCCAGCACCAGGGACCGCTTAAGTGGCCACACCTTC. The rearrangement joins TRBV7-9 to TRBJ1-2, with a tentative D call TRBD1 (5 bases). The CDR3 consists of 13 residues. CDR1 and CDR2 from the germline V gene are SEHNR and FQNEAQ (reference sequence).

The DNA for the CDR3 is TGTGCCAGCTCACCACCGGGACAGCAAAACATTCAGTACTTC. Protein: CASSPPGQQNIQYF. The chain uses TRBV18 and TRBJ2-4; 7 nucleotides line up with TRBD1. The CDR3 is made up of 14 amino acids. Germline V gives CDR1 KGHSH, CDR2 LQKENI. Losses at the gene ends were 0 bases for V and 5 bases for J; bases not matched to a gene: 1.

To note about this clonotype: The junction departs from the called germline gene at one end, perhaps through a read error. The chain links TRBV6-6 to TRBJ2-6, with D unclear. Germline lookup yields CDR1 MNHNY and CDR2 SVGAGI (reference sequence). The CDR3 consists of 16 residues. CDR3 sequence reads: CDSSYPTSSGANVLTF. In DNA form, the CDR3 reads TGTGACAGCAGTTACCCAACGAGCTCTGGGGCCAACGTCCTGACTTTC.